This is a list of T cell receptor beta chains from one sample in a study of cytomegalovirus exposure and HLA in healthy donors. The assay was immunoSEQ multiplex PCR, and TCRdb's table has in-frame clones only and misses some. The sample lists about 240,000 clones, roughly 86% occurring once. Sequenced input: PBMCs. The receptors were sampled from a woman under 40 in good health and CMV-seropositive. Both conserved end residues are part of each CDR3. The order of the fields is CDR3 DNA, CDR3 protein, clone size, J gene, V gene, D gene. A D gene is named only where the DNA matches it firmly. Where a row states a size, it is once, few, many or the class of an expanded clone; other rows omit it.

CDR3 DNA: TGTGCCAGCAGTTACCGCCTCCTGACTAGCTCAGAGACCCAGTACTTC
CDR3 protein: CASSYRLLTSSETQYF
clone size: once
J gene: TRBJ2-5
V gene: TRBV6-5
D gene: TRBD2

CDR3 DNA: TGTGCCAGCAGTTTCGGGTTCTACGAGCAGTACTTC
CDR3 protein: CASSFGFYEQYF
clone size: once
J gene: TRBJ2-7
V gene: TRBV28
D gene: -

CDR3 DNA: TGCGCCAGCACGGGCGGGGACCCGGGGGTGCCGTCTGGAAACACCATATATTTT
CDR3 protein: CASTGGDPGVPSGNTIYF
clone size: -
J gene: TRBJ1-3
V gene: TRBV5-1
D gene: -

CDR3 DNA: TGCAGCGTTCGAATTGGGCCCGGGGGTAGCAATCAGCCCCAGCATTTT
CDR3 protein: CSVRIGPGGSNQPQHF
clone size: -
J gene: TRBJ1-5
V gene: TRBV29-1
D gene: -

CDR3 DNA: TGTGCCAGCAGTACCACAGGATTTCTGCGCAATCAGCCCCAGCATTTT
CDR3 protein: CASSTTGFLRNQPQHF
clone size: -
J gene: TRBJ1-5
V gene: TRBV28
D gene: -

CDR3 DNA: TGTGCCAGTAGTATAGAGGTCAACATCTACAATGAGCAGTTCTTC
CDR3 protein: CASSIEVNIYNEQFF
clone size: -
J gene: TRBJ2-1
V gene: TRBV19
D gene: -

CDR3 DNA: TGTGCCAGCAGCTTGCCCGGTCGGGGTAGGAATTTT
CDR3 protein: CASSLPGRGRNF
clone size: -
J gene: TRBJ2-3
V gene: TRBV5-4
D gene: -

CDR3 DNA: TGCGCCAGCAGCCAAGACGGGACCCAGTACTTC
CDR3 protein: CASSQDGTQYF
clone size: once
J gene: TRBJ2-5
V gene: TRBV4-1
D gene: -

CDR3 DNA: TGCGCCAGCAGCTTCTTAGCGGGAGTCGGAGGTGAGCAGTTCTTC
CDR3 protein: CASSFLAGVGGEQFF
clone size: -
J gene: TRBJ2-1
V gene: TRBV5-1
D gene: TRBD2

CDR3 DNA: TGTGCCACCAGCAGAGGGGGACAGGGGACAAAAGCTGGCTACACCTTC
CDR3 protein: CATSRGGQGTKAGYTF
clone size: -
J gene: TRBJ1-2
V gene: TRBV15
D gene: TRBD1

CDR3 DNA: TGTGCCAGCAGTTTACCCGGGAGGGTGTCAGATACGCAGTATTTT
CDR3 protein: CASSLPGRVSDTQYF
clone size: -
J gene: TRBJ2-3
V gene: TRBV6-1
D gene: TRBD2

CDR3 DNA: TGTGCCAGCAGCAAAGATGGCGGGAGGGCCCTGGAGACCCAGTACTTC
CDR3 protein: CASSKDGGRALETQYF
clone size: -
J gene: TRBJ2-5
V gene: TRBV21-1
D gene: -

CDR3 DNA: TGTGCCAGCAGATTGGACAGGGGCTACAATGAGCAGTTCTTC
CDR3 protein: CASRLDRGYNEQFF
clone size: once
J gene: TRBJ2-1
V gene: TRBV2
D gene: TRBD1

CDR3 DNA: TGTGCCAGCCTTAGCGGAAGCTCCTACAATGAGCAGTTCTTC
CDR3 protein: CASLSGSSYNEQFF
clone size: -
J gene: TRBJ2-1
V gene: TRBV28
D gene: -

CDR3 DNA: TGTGCCAGCAGCTTAACTCCCGGGGGCTACAATGAGCAGTTCTTC
CDR3 protein: CASSLTPGGYNEQFF
clone size: -
J gene: TRBJ2-1
V gene: TRBV7-3
D gene: -

CDR3 DNA: TGTGCCAGCAGCCCATGGACAGGGAAGGGGACTGAAGCTTTCTTT
CDR3 protein: CASSPWTGKGTEAFF
clone size: -
J gene: TRBJ1-1
V gene: TRBV5-4
D gene: TRBD1

CDR3 DNA: TGTGCCAGTAGTAGGCCCAAAAGCGGGAGCACAGGGGAGACCCAGTACTTC
CDR3 protein: CASSRPKSGSTGETQYF
clone size: -
J gene: TRBJ2-5
V gene: TRBV19
D gene: TRBD2

CDR3 DNA: TGTGCCAGCAGTATCAGGGGGGCAGATACGCAGTATTTT
CDR3 protein: CASSIRGADTQYF
clone size: -
J gene: TRBJ2-3
V gene: TRBV14
D gene: -

CDR3 DNA: TGCGCCAGCAGCTTCTTAGGCGGGAGTTCAAGTGAGACCCAGTACTTC
CDR3 protein: CASSFLGGSSSETQYF
clone size: -
J gene: TRBJ2-5
V gene: TRBV5-1
D gene: TRBD2

CDR3 DNA: TGTGCCAGCAGCGACTCGGACAGCCCACTCCACTACGAGCAGTACTTC
CDR3 protein: CASSDSDSPLHYEQYF
clone size: once
J gene: TRBJ2-7
V gene: TRBV27
D gene: -

CDR3 DNA: TGTGCCAGCAGCTTTACGGGAGGGCCTTACAATGAGCAGTTCTTC
CDR3 protein: CASSFTGGPYNEQFF
clone size: -
J gene: TRBJ2-1
V gene: TRBV11-2
D gene: TRBD2

CDR3 DNA: TGTGCCAGCAGCTTAGTGGGCGGGAGCTCCTACAATGAGCAGTTCTTC
CDR3 protein: CASSLVGGSSYNEQFF
clone size: -
J gene: TRBJ2-1
V gene: TRBV7-9
D gene: TRBD2

CDR3 DNA: TGCAGCGTTGACCCACAGGGTGTTGAGACCCAGTACTTC
CDR3 protein: CSVDPQGVETQYF
clone size: -
J gene: TRBJ2-5
V gene: TRBV29-1
D gene: -

CDR3 DNA: TGTGCCAGCAAATTGCCGGGGTCCTACGAGCAGTACTTC
CDR3 protein: CASKLPGSYEQYF
clone size: -
J gene: TRBJ2-7
V gene: TRBV2
D gene: -

CDR3 DNA: TGTGCCAGTAGTATAGTGGCGGGGGCGTCAGGAGGCTACACCTTC
CDR3 protein: CASSIVAGASGGYTF
clone size: few
J gene: TRBJ1-2
V gene: TRBV19
D gene: -

CDR3 DNA: TGTGCCAGCAGTGAAAGTACAGGAATGAACACTGAAGCTTTCTTT
CDR3 protein: CASSESTGMNTEAFF
clone size: once
J gene: TRBJ1-1
V gene: TRBV6-4
D gene: -

CDR3 DNA: TGCGCCAGCAGCTCTGGACAGCTGAACACTGAAGCTTTCTTT
CDR3 protein: CASSSGQLNTEAFF
clone size: -
J gene: TRBJ1-1
V gene: TRBV5-1
D gene: -

CDR3 DNA: TGTGCCAGCAGTCCTGCAGGAATGAACACTGAAGCTTTCTTT
CDR3 protein: CASSPAGMNTEAFF
clone size: once
J gene: TRBJ1-1
V gene: TRBV2
D gene: -